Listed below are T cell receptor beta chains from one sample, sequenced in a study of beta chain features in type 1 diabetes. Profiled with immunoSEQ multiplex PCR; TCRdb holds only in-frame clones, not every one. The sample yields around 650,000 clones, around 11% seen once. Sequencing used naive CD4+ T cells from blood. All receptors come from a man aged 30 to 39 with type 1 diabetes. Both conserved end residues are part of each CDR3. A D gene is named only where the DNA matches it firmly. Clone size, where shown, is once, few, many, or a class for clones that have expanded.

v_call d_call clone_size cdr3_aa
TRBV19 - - CAISDVRSGANVLTF
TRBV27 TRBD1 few CAIPPGQGAYEQYF
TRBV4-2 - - CASSREENSYEQYF
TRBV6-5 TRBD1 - CASSYGGQGLEQFF
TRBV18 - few CASSTVSEQFF
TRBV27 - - CASSRYGELFF
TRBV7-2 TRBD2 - CASREKRGKRTDTQYF
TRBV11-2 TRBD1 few CASRGQGSSYNEQFF
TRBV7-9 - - CASSLGSNSEGGSPLHF
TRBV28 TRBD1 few CASSPPGQQNTGELFF
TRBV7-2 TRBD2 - CASSLRTSGGYKDEQFF
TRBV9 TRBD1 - CASSQGAGKLQETQYF
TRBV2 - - CASSELSSGNTIYF
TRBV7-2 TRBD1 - CASSLEDRGYGYTF
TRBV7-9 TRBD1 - CASSLRQGFHEKLFF
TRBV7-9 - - CASSTTESYEQYF
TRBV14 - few CASSQGRSTQYF
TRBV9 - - CASSVGHRTNEKLFF
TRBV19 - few CASKSGIGSYNEQFF
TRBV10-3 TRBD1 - CAISRMTGASSGANVLTF
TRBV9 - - CASSGDASSYEQYF
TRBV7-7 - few CASSLGLGQPQETQYF
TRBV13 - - CASSFRGQNTEAFF
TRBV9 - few CASSVGLDHSTDTQYF
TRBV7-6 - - CASSPRGAAWNEQFF
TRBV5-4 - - CASSLFSATEKFF
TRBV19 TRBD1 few CASSTRDRGRYTEAFF
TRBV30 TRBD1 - CAWSATGVGYTF
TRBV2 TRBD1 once CASSPTHLQGGQVFF
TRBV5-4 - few CASSSTQDGYGYTF
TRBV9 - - CASSPMGHTNYGYTF
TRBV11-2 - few CASSREGRTDTQYF
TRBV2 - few CASSGTENEKLFF
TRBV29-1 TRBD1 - CSVHRQGYGEKLFF
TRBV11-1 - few CASSEGLPSYNEQFF
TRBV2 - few CASSEEEGSYGYTF
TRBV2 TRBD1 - CASSEGGQGTTEQYF
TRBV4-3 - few CASSGPGNYGYTF